This TCR beta chain is from a study of OX40 agonist ivuxolimab in advanced cancers. The wider study: Dose-escalation patients were diagnosed with hepatocellular carcinoma, melanoma, renal cell cancer or head and neck cancer. Partial responses, seen in three patients, involved one hepatocellular carcinoma and two cutaneous melanomas.

Remarks on this clone: What it binds is unknown. The CDR3 carries no conserved terminal phenylalanine or tryptophan, so it likely arises from a read error. The DNA is omitted, as the CDR3 cannot be located on it reliably, and the CDR3 follows TCRdb's listing.

Patients were ineligible given autoimmune disease history or systemic immunosuppression. This table comes from immunoSEQ multiplex PCR, and its TCRdb copy is limited to in-frame clones, with some not included. The sample holds 30,000 to 40,000 clones, approximately 90% seen once. Overall study findings and caveats: In the 0.1 to 3.0 mg/kg range, CD4+ and CD8+ blood T cells had expanded clonally by week 6.

The receptor's source is an adult with an advanced solid tumor such as melanoma, head and neck, liver or kidney cancer. Sequences were derived from CD4+ or CD8+ T cells sorted from blood, sampled in a trial of the OX40 agonist ivuxolimab.

The chain's CDR3 is CASSSAGGPD. The chain has TRBV6-5 and TRBJ2-7; no check of the table's D call, TRBD2, against the DNA was made. Ends included, the CDR3 has 10 residues. In germline, CDR1 is MNHEY, CDR2 SVGAGI.